A selection of T cell receptor beta chains follows, all from one sample in a study of T-cell memory formation after mild COVID-19. TCRdb re-analysed the 5' RACE reads in MiXCR, keeping a single row per CDR3 protein. The repertoire has a few hundred thousand distinct CDR3 sequences, about 23% of them found once; the top ten carry approximately 13%. The sequenced sample consisted of PBMCs or a T cell subset sorted from them (not recorded which). All receptors derive from an adult woman who had mild COVID-19 (a few samples of this study predate the infection). Cell type and time point are not known. CDR3s include the opening cysteine and the closing phenylalanine or tryptophan. A D gene is named only where the DNA matches it firmly. The size field is filled for only some rows; it gives once, few, many or a size class.

d_gene,j_gene,v_gene,abundance,CDR3aa,CDR3nt
TRBD1,TRBJ2-6,TRBV18,few,CASSPLSPDRELFSGANVLTF,TGTGCCAGCTCACCACTCTCCCCCGACAGGGAACTTTTCTCTGGGGCCAACGTCCTGACTTTC
TRBD2,TRBJ2-3,TRBV5-1,-,CASSWRGLAEGMTDTQYF,TGCGCCAGCAGCTGGAGAGGACTAGCGGAGGGAATGACAGATACGCAGTATTTT
-,TRBJ1-1,TRBV12-3/TRBV12-4,-,CASSFQGQNTEAFF,TGTGCCAGCAGTTTTCAGGGCCAGAACACTGAAGCTTTCTTT
TRBD2,TRBJ2-2,TRBV12-3/TRBV12-4,-,CASSLDRGLAPGELFF,TGTGCCAGCAGTTTAGACCGCGGACTAGCACCCGGGGAGCTGTTTTTT
TRBD2,TRBJ2-5,TRBV6-2/TRBV6-3,-,CASSPRTSVRETQYF,TGTGCCAGCAGTCCTCGTACTAGCGTGAGGGAGACCCAGTACTTC
-,TRBJ2-5,TRBV3-1,few,CSSSQDRPSQETQYF,TGTTCCAGCAGCCAAGATCGGCCCTCCCAAGAGACCCAGTACTTC
TRBD1,TRBJ2-7,TRBV7-2,once,CASSLAGTASEQYF,TGTGCCAGCAGCTTAGCTGGGACAGCGAGCGAGCAGTACTTC
-,TRBJ1-1,TRBV20-1,-,CSASGGWVNTEAFF,TGCAGTGCTAGCGGGGGATGGGTGAACACTGAAGCTTTCTTT
-,TRBJ2-1,TRBV9,-,CASSVDGSYNEQFF,TGTGCCAGCAGCGTAGACGGGTCCTACAATGAGCAGTTCTTC
-,TRBJ2-1,TRBV24-1,-,CATSAVGSSYNEQFF,TGTGCCACCAGTGCGGTCGGGAGCTCCTACAATGAGCAGTTCTTC
TRBD1,TRBJ2-1,TRBV7-9,many,CASRMGQGKMNEQFF,TGTGCCAGCAGAATGGGACAGGGTAAAATGAATGAGCAGTTCTTC
TRBD2,TRBJ2-3,TRBV7-3,few,CASSSLADPADTQYF,TGTGCCAGCAGCTCACTAGCGGACCCAGCGGATACGCAGTATTTT
-,TRBJ1-4,TRBV5-1,few,CASSLGRASVNEKLFF,TGCGCCAGCAGCTTGGGGCGGGCGTCTGTTAATGAAAAACTGTTTTTT
-,TRBJ1-1,TRBV20-1,few,CSAFTNRVLNTEAFF,TGCAGTGCTTTTACCAACAGAGTCTTGAACACTGAAGCTTTCTTT
TRBD1,TRBJ2-5,TRBV5-4,-,CASSLSLTGGWETQYF,TGTGCCAGCAGCTTGTCCCTGACAGGGGGGTGGGAGACCCAGTACTTC
-,TRBJ2-7,TRBV24-1,many,CATSDWQGREQYF,TGTGCCACCAGTGATTGGCAGGGTAGAGAGCAGTACTTC
-,TRBJ2-7,TRBV29-1,-,CSVVWQGRSYEQYF,TGCAGCGTTGTGTGGCAGGGTCGGTCCTACGAGCAGTACTTC
-,TRBJ2-7,TRBV6-2/TRBV6-3,-,CASSYGESYEQYF,TGTGCCAGCAGTTACGGCGAATCCTACGAGCAGTACTTC
-,TRBJ2-3,TRBV5-1,-,CASGTGRNWGFTDTQYF,TGCGCCAGCGGAACTGGTAGAAATTGGGGCTTCACAGATACGCAGTATTTT